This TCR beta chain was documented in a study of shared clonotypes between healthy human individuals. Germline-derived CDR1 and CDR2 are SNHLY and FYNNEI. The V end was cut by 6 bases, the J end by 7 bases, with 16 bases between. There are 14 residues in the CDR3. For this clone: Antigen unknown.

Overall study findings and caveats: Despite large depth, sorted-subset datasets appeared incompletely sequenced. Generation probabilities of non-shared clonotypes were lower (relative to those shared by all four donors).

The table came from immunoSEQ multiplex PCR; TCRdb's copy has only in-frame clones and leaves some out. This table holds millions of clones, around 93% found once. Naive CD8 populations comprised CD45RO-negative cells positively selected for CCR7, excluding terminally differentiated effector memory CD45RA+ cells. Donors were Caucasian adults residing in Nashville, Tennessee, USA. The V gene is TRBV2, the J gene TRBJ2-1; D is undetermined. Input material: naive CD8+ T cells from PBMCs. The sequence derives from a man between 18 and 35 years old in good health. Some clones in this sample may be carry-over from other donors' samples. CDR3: CASSPLWDPNEQFF. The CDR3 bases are TGTGCCAGCAGCCCATTGTGGGATCCGAATGAGCAGTTCTTC.